This TCR beta chain stems from a study of response to subunit inactivated influenza vaccine. Study-wide results and limits: Every seasonal influenza vaccination brings in few new T cells, the authors suggested.

A note on this clonotype: Its antigen remains unidentified.

The V end was cut by 0 bases, the J end by 6 bases, with 8 bases between. CDR3 length: 12 residues. The germline V gene encodes CDR1 DFQATT and CDR2 SNEGSKA (reference sequence). One entry per CDR3 protein results from TCRdb running MiXCR on the RT-PCR reads. The sample includes a few hundred thousand distinct CDR3 sequences, approximately 20% of them seen just once. The V call is TRBV20-1, the J call TRBJ2-5; D is uncertain. The TCR was taken from a man between 50 and 69 years old who received an inactivated influenza vaccine. The sample in question was PBMCs from blood, obtained roughly 20 months after vaccination. The CDR3 loop is CSARDTVQTQYF. In DNA form, the CDR3 reads TGCAGTGCTAGAGATACGGTCCAGACCCAGTACTTC.